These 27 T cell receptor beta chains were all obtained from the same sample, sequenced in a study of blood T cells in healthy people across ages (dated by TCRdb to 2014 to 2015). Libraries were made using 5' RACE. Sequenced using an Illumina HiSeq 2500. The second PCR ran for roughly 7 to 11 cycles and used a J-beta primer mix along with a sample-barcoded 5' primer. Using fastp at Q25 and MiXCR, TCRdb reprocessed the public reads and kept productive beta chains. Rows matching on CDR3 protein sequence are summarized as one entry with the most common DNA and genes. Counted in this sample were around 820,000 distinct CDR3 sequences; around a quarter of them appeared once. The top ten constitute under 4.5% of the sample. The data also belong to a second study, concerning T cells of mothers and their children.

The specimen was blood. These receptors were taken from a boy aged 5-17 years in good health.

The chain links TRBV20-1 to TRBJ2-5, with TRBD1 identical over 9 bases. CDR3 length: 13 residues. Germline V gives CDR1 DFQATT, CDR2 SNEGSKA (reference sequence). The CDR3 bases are TGCAGCCTGCCGGGACAGGGTAAAGAGACCCAGTACTTC. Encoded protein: CSLPGQGKETQYF.

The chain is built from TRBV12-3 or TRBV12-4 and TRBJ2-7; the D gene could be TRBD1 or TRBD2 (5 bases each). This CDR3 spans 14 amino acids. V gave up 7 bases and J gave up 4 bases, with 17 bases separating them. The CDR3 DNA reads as TGTGCCAGCACCCGAGGTCAGGGCGGGTACGAGCAGTACTTC. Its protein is CASTRGQGGYEQYF.

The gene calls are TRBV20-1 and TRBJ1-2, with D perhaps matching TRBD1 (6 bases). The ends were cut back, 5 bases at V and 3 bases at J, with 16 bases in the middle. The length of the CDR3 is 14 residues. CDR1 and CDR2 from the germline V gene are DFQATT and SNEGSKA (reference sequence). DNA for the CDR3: TGCAGTGCTGAAACGACAGGCCTATACTATGGCTACACCTTC. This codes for CSAETTGLYYGYTF.

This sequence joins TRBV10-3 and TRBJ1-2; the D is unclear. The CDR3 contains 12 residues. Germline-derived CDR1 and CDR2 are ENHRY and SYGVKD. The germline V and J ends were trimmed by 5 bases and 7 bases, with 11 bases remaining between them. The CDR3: CAISIGQFGYTF. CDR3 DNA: TGTGCCATCAGTATAGGCCAGTTTGGCTACACCTTC.

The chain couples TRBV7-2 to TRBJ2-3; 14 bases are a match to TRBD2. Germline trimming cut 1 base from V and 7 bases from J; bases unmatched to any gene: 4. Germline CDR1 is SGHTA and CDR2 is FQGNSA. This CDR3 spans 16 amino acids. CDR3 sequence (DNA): TGTGCCAGCAGCTTAGGGACTAGCGGGAGGAGTAATACGCAGTATTTT. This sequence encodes CASSLGTSGRSNTQYF.

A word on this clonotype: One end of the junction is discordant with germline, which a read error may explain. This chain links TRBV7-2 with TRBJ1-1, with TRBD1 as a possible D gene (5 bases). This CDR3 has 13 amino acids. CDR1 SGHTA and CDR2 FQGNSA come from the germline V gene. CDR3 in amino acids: CASSVATATVAFF. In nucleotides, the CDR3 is TGTGCCAGCAGCGTAGCGACAGCTACGGTGGCTTTCTTT.

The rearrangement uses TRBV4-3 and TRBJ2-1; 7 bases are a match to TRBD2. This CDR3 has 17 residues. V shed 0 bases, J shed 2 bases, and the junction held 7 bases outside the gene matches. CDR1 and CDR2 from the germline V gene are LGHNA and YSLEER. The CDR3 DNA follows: TGCGCCAGCAGCCAAGATTGGGCGGGGGTAGCCTACAATGAGCAGTTCTTC. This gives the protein CASSQDWAGVAYNEQFF.

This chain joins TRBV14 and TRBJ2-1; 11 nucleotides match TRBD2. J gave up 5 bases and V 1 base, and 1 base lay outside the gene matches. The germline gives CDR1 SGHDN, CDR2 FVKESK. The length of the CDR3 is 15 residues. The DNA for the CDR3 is TGTGCCAGCAGCCAAGGACTAGCGGGACACAATGAGCAGTTCTTC. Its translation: CASSQGLAGHNEQFF.

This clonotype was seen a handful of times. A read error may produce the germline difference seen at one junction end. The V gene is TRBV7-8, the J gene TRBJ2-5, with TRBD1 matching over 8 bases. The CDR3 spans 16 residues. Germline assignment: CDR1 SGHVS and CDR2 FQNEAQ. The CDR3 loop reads CASSRGMDRASKTQCF. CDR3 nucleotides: TGTGCCAGCAGTAGAGGAATGGACAGGGCTTCTAAGACCCAGTGCTTC.

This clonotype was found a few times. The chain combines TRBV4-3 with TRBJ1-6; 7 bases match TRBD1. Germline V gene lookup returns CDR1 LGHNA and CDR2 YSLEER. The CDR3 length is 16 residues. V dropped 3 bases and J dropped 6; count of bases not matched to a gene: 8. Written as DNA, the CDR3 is TGCGCCAGCAGCCATCTACAGGGGTTTGGTAATTCACCCCTCCACTTT. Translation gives CASSHLQGFGNSPLHF.

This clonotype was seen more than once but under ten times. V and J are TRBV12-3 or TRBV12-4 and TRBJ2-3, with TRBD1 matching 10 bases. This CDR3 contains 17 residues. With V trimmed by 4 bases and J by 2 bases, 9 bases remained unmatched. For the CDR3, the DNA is TGTGCCAGCAGTTACGGAGACAGGGGGCGAGACACAGATACGCAGTATTTT. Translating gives CASSYGDRGRDTDTQYF.

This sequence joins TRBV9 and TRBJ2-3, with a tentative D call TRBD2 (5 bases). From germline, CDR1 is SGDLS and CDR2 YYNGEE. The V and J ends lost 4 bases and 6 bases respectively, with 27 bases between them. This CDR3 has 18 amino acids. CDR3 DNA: TGTGCCAGCAGCCCCTTGGTAGAGGGTAACAATCCGACGGATACGCAGTATTTT. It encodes CASSPLVEGNNPTDTQYF.

The CDR3 coding sequence is TGTGCCAGCAGTTCGAACGGACAGGGGACCGGGGAGCTGTTTTTT. Its translation: CASSSNGQGTGELFF. V gene TRBV28 combines with J gene TRBJ2-2, with 9 positions matching TRBD1. J gave up 5 bases and V 4 bases, and 5 bases lay outside the gene matches. The CDR3 is 15 residues long. Germline CDR1 and CDR2: MDHEN and SYDVKM.

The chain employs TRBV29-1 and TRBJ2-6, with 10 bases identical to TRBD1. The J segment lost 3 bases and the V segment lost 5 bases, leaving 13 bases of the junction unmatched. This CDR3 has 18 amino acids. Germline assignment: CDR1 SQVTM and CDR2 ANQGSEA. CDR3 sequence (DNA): TGCAGCGTTCAATTCCGGGACAGGGGAGCTTATGGGGCCAACGTCCTGACTTTC. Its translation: CSVQFRDRGAYGANVLTF. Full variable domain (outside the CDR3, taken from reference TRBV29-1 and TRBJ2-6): SAVISQKPSRDICQRGTSLTIQCQVDSQVTMMFWYRQQPGQSLTLIATANQGSEATYESGFVIDKFPISRPNLTFSTLTVSNMSPEDSSIYLCSVQFRDRGAYGANVLTFGAGSRLTVL.

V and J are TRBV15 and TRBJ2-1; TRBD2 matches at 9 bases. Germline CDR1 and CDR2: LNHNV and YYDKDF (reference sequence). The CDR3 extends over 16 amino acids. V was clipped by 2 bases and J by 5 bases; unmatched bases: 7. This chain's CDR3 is CATSRLTGTSNNEQFF. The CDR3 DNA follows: TGTGCCACCAGCAGATTGACCGGGACTAGCAACAATGAGCAGTTCTTC.

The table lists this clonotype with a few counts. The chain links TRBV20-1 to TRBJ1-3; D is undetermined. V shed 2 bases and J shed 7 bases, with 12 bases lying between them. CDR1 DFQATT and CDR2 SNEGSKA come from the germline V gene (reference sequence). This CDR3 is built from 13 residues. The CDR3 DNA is TGCAGTGCTAGAAAGGCAGACGGGAACACCATATATTTT. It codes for CSARKADGNTIYF.

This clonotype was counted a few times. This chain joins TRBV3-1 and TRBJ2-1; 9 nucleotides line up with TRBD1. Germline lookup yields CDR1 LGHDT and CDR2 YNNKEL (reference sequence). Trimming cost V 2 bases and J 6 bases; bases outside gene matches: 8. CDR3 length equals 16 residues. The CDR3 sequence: CASSQQFGTGSNEQFF. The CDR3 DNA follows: TGTGCCAGCAGCCAACAGTTCGGGACAGGGAGCAATGAGCAGTTCTTC.

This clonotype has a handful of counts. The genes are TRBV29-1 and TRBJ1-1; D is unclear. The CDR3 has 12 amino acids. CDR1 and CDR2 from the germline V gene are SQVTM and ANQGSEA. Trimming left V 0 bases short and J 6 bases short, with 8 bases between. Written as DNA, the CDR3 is TGCAGCGTTGAAGATGGACCCCCTGAAGCTTTCTTT. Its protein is CSVEDGPPEAFF.

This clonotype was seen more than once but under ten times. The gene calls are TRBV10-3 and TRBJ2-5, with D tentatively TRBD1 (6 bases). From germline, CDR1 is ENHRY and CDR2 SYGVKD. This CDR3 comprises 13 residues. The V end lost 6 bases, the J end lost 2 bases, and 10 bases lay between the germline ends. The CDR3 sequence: CAIRTQGQETQYF. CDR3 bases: TGTGCCATCAGGACACAGGGACAAGAGACCCAGTACTTC.

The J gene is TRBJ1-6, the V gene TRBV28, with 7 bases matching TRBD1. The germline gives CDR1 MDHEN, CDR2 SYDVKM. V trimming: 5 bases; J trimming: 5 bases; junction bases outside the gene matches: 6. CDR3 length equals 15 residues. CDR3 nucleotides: TGTGCCAGCAGTCGCCTCGACAGGGATAATTCACCCCTCCACTTT. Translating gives CASSRLDRDNSPLHF.

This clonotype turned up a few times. CDR3 loop: CSARDSSLRNHTF. The CDR3 nucleotides read TGCAGTGCTAGAGATTCCTCTCTCAGGAACCACACCTTC. The V call is TRBV20-1, the J call TRBJ1-2; unclear D gene. Looked up from germline, CDR1 is DFQATT and CDR2 is SNEGSKA (reference sequence). V lost 0 bases and J 12 bases, leaving 17 bases between the germline ends. This CDR3 spans 13 amino acids.

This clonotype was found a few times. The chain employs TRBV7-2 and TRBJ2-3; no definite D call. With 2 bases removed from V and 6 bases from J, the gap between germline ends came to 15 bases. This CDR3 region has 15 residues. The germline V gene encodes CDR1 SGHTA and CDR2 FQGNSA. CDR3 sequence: CASSLRVGPSDTQYF. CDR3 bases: TGTGCCAGCAGCTTAAGGGTCGGTCCTTCGGATACGCAGTATTTT.

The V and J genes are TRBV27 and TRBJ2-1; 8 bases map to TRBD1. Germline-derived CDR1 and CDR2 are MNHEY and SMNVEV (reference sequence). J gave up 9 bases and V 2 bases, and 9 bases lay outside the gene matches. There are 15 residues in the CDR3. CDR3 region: CASSLRAGGRFEQFF. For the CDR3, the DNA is TGTGCCAGCAGTTTAAGGGCAGGGGGCAGGTTTGAGCAGTTCTTC.

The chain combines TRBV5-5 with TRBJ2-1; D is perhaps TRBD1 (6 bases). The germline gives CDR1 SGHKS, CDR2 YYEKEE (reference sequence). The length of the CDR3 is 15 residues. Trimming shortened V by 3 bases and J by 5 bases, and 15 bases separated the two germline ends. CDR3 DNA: TGTGCCAGCAGCTCAGGGGCCCTAGGGAACAATGAGCAGTTCTTC. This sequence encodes CASSSGALGNNEQFF.

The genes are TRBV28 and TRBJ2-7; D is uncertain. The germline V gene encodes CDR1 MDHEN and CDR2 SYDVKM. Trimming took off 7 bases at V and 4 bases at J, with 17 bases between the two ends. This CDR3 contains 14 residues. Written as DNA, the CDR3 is TGTGCCAGCACCCGGACGGCAAGACTTTACGAGCAGTACTTC. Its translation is CASTRTARLYEQYF. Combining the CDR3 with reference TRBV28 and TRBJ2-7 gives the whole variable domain DVKVTQSSRYLVKRTGEKVFLECVQDMDHENMFWYRQDPGLGLRLIYFSYDVKMKEKGDIPEGYSVSREKKERFSLILESASTNQTSMYLCASTRTARLYEQYFGPGTRLTVT.

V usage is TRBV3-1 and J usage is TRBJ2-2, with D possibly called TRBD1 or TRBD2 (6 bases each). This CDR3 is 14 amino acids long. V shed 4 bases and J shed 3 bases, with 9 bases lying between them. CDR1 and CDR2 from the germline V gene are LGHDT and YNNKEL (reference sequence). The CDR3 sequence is CASSRRGYTGELFF. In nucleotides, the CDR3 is TGTGCCAGCAGCCGGAGGGGGTACACCGGGGAGCTGTTTTTT. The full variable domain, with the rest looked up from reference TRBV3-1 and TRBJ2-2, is DTAVSQTPKYLVTQMGNDKSIKCEQNLGHDTMYWYKQDSKKFLKIMFSYNNKELIINETVPNRFSPKSPDKAHLNLHINSLELGDSAVYFCASSRRGYTGELFFGEGSRLTVL.

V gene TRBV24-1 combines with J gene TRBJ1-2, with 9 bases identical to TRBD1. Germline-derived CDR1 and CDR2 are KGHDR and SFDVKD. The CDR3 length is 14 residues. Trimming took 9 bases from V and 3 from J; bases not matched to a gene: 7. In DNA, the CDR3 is TGTGCCACCCAGACAGGGGGAAGTGACTATGGCTACACCTTC. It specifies CATQTGGSDYGYTF.